The following is a T cell receptor beta chain sequence with its context. The CDR3 runs 11 residues. The germline V gene encodes CDR1 SGHDT and CDR2 YYEEEE. Trimming cost V 3 bases and J 8 bases, with 8 bases left between them. The data were taken from a study of cytomegalovirus exposure and HLA in healthy donors. Researchers ran the PCR with 60 Vbeta and 13 Jbeta primers. Study processing details: Some 12 million shared chains were among the roughly 80 million unique TCR beta chains that a later analysis counted. Generated by immunoSEQ multiplex PCR, the TCRdb table keeps only in-frame clones and is missing some. V, J and clone size reflect that table, while D and trimming were determined from the DNA. The sample lists more than 150,000 clones; roughly 80% were seen once.

The sequenced material came from PBMCs. The rearrangement uses TRBV5-6 and TRBJ2-5; possible D gene TRBD1, 6 bases. This sequence was found in a man aged 50 to 59 in good health and CMV-seronegative. The CDR3 DNA follows: TGTGCCAGCAGCTCAGGGACAACCCAGTACTTC. Translating it yields CASSSGTTQYF.